This T cell receptor beta chain was observed in a study of blood T cell repertoires in COVID-19. V was pared by 1 base and J by 0 bases, with 9 bases between. Germline loops: CDR1 SGHVS, CDR2 FQNEAQ. The CDR3 spans 15 residues. In the original processing: Nucleated cell number was recorded as an estimate derived from reference gene primer amplification. Assay used: immunoSEQ multiplex PCR; TCRdb lists only in-frame clones, some missing. D and trimming come from the DNA, and the V and J calls and clone size come from that table. The sample lists about 220,000 clones, roughly 86% occurring once. The V and J genes are TRBV7-8 and TRBJ1-2; D possibly corresponds to TRBD1 (5 bases). This TCR derives from a woman aged 30 to 39 with acute COVID-19. The sequencing input was PBMCs or T cells enriched from blood (not recorded which). The CDR3 region is CASSLGRGSNYGYTF. CDR3 bases: TGTGCCAGCAGCTTAGGGAGGGGATCTAACTATGGCTACACCTTC.